The rows below give T cell receptor beta chains drawn from one sample of a study of shared T cell receptors in the human thymus. Data came from immunoSEQ multiplex PCR; TCRdb stores just in-frame clones and leaves some out. The sample includes approximately 580,000 clones, about 84% seen only once; the top ten take about 0.014%. These data were also filed under a second study, of human thymus T cells.

Sequencing input: thymocytes. These receptors all come from a boy younger than two with a congenital heart defect. CDR3s include the opening cysteine and the closing phenylalanine or tryptophan. D genes are given only for firm matches. Size is omitted from some rows. Given values are once, few, many or a class for expanded clones.

clone_size,j_call,d_call,v_call,cdr3_nt,cdr3_aa
NA,TRBJ2-1,NA,TRBV5-1,TGCGCCAGCAGCCCCCTGGAGTCCTACAATGAGCAGTTCTTC,CASSPLESYNEQFF
NA,TRBJ2-1,NA,TRBV27,TGTGCCAGCAGTTTAGACGGGGATGAGCAGTTCTTC,CASSLDGDEQFF
NA,TRBJ2-7,TRBD2,TRBV27,TGTGCCAGCACCCCAGCGGGAGAGAACTACGAGCAGTACTTC,CASTPAGENYEQYF
NA,TRBJ2-3,TRBD2,TRBV9,TGTGCCAGCAGCGTAGGTGCTAGCGGGAGGTTGGCAGATACGCAGTATTTT,CASSVGASGRLADTQYF
NA,TRBJ1-2,TRBD1,TRBV7-9,TGTGCCAGCAGCCCGGGACAGGGGGCGGTTACGCTAAACTATGGCTACACCTTC,CASSPGQGAVTLNYGYTF
NA,TRBJ2-7,TRBD1,TRBV7-2,TGTGCCAGCAGCCCCTGGACAGGGGGCCACGAGCAGTACTTC,CASSPWTGGHEQYF
once,TRBJ1-5,TRBD1,TRBV6-1,TGTGCCAGTGGGACAGGGGCCCATAATCAGCCCCAGCATTTT,CASGTGAHNQPQHF
few,TRBJ2-1,NA,TRBV29-1,TGCAGCGCCGGGGTCAGGGGTCCCCTCTCCTACAATGAGCAGTTCTTC,CSAGVRGPLSYNEQFF
few,TRBJ1-2,TRBD1,TRBV5-1,TGCGCCAGCAGCCTCGGACAGGACTATGGCTACACCTTC,CASSLGQDYGYTF
NA,TRBJ2-1,TRBD2,TRBV4-3,TGCGCCACCGGAGCGGGAGGCAATGAGCAGTTCTTC,CATGAGGNEQFF
NA,TRBJ1-1,TRBD1,TRBV19,TGTGCCAGTAGTATTAGGACAGGGGGGGCGGACACTGAAGCTTTCTTT,CASSIRTGGADTEAFF
NA,TRBJ2-4,TRBD2,TRBV19,TGTGCCAGTAGTCTAGGTAGACTAGCAGGACGGTACGACATTCAGTACTTC,CASSLGRLAGRYDIQYF
NA,TRBJ1-5,NA,TRBV30,TGTGCCTGGAGTGGGCGACAGGTCCTCAATCAGTCCCAGCATTTT,CAWSGRQVLNQSQHF
NA,TRBJ1-2,NA,TRBV2,TGTGCCAGCATCGAAGGGAGATTGTATGGCTACACCTTC,CASIEGRLYGYTF
few,TRBJ1-2,TRBD1,TRBV6-5,TGTGCCAGCAGTTACTATGGACAGGGCAGTAACTATGGCTACACCTTC,CASSYYGQGSNYGYTF
NA,TRBJ2-7,NA,TRBV5-6,TGTGCCAGCGCCGCCAGCGTTGAGACAGGCACCTACGAGCAGTACTTC,CASAASVETGTYEQYF
NA,TRBJ1-3,NA,TRBV9,TGTGCCAGCAGCGTGCAGGGGCCCTCTGGAAACACCATATATTTT,CASSVQGPSGNTIYF
NA,TRBJ2-1,TRBD2,TRBV25-1,TGTGCCAGCAGTGGGGGAGCGGGGAGCTCCTACAATGAGCAGTTCTTC,CASSGGAGSSYNEQFF
NA,TRBJ2-7,NA,TRBV25-1,TGTGCCAGCAGTTCAAAAAAGGGGACTGATAGCTCCTACGAGCAGTACTTC,CASSSKKGTDSSYEQYF
NA,TRBJ1-2,NA,TRBV12-2,TGTGCAAGTCGCTTGTGGCAGAACTATGGCTACACCTTC,CASRLWQNYGYTF
once,TRBJ2-1,TRBD2,TRBV6-4,TGTGCCAGCAGTCCGGGACTAGCGGGAGGGCCCCACTACAATGAGCAGTTCTTC,CASSPGLAGGPHYNEQFF
NA,TRBJ2-7,TRBD1,TRBV11-2,TGTGCCAGCAGCCTCGACAGGGCGGTAGGGGAGCAGTACTTC,CASSLDRAVGEQYF
NA,TRBJ1-4,NA,TRBV7-9,TGTGCCAGCAGGGCAGGGTACGGTAATGAAAAACTGTTTTTT,CASRAGYGNEKLFF
NA,TRBJ2-1,TRBD2,TRBV5-1,TGCGCCAGCAGCTCCCCTCCCCTTAGCGGGAGTCTCGACAATGAGCAGTTCTTC,CASSSPPLSGSLDNEQFF
NA,TRBJ2-7,NA,TRBV5-6,TGTGCCAGCAGCTTCTGGGTGGGACAAGACTACGAGCAGTACTTC,CASSFWVGQDYEQYF
NA,TRBJ2-7,NA,TRBV27,TGTGCCAGCAGAGGACCAGGAGAGGGCGAGCAGTACTTC,CASRGPGEGEQYF
NA,TRBJ1-5,NA,TRBV4-3,TGCGCCAGCAGCCAATCACCAATCTCGGGCAATCAGCCCCAGCATTTT,CASSQSPISGNQPQHF
NA,TRBJ2-2,NA,TRBV15,TGTGCCACCACGAAGGGGAAAAACACCGGGGAGCTGTTTTTT,CATTKGKNTGELFF